Listed here are 19 T cell receptor beta chains from one sample, sequenced in a study of T cell repertoires in cytomegalovirus infection. One entry per CDR3 protein, called by TCRdb with MiXCR from the reads. The sample carries about 230,000 distinct CDR3 sequences, about 5.9% recorded once. The sequencing input was PBMCs. The receptors here all came from a human donor in good health (CMV status not recorded). Some clones in this sample may be carry-over from other donors' samples.

This clonotype was counted many times. This sequence joins TRBV30 and TRBJ2-6; no clear D. Germline loops: CDR1 GTSNPN, CDR2 SVGIG (reference sequence). The ends were cut back, 0 bases at V and 0 bases at J, with 15 bases in the middle. The CDR3 length is 18 residues. The CDR3 protein is CAWSVRRTGISGANVLTF. CDR3 in DNA: TGTGCCTGGAGTGTACGGCGCACTGGAATCTCTGGGGCCAACGTCCTGACTTTC.

This clonotype was detected ten times or more. The rearrangement joins TRBV7-2 to TRBJ2-1; 8 nucleotides match TRBD1. The CDR3 loop spans 15 amino acids. Germline V gives CDR1 SGHTA, CDR2 FQGNSA. After removal of 3 bases from V and 9 bases from J, the junction contained 10 bases not matched to a gene. CDR3 nucleotides: TGTGCCAGCAGCTTGTCTCAGGGGGCGCTGGGTGAGCAGTTCTTC. Its protein is CASSLSQGALGEQFF.

This clonotype was counted at least ten times. The gene calls are TRBV20-1 and TRBJ2-5, with D perhaps TRBD2 (7 bases). V was cut by 6 bases and J by 5 bases, with 16 bases left in between. Germline lookup yields CDR1 DFQATT and CDR2 SNEGSKA (reference sequence). The CDR3 covers 13 residues. The CDR3: CSALAGAGETQYF. CDR3 DNA sequence: TGCAGTGCCCTTGCGGGGGCGGGGGAGACCCAGTACTTC.

This clonotype has at least ten counts. DNA of the CDR3: TGTGCCAGCAGTGGGAGGACTGAATCACCCCTCCACTTT. Translation: CASSGRTESPLHF. The rearrangement joins TRBV25-1 to TRBJ1-6; no firm D call. The germline CDR1 and CDR2 sequences are MGHDK and SYGVNS. Trimming cost V 4 bases and J 10 bases, with 11 bases left between them. This CDR3 is built from 13 residues.

This clonotype has at least ten counts. This chain uses TRBV7-2 with TRBJ1-2; D not resolved. The length of the CDR3 is 12 residues. Trimming removed 2 bases from V and 8 bases from J, with 9 bases in between. The germline gives CDR1 SGHTA, CDR2 FQGNSA. CDR3 DNA: TGTGCCAGCAGCTTAACCCTCGGGGGCTACACCTTC. The encoded protein is CASSLTLGGYTF.

In its sample, this clonotype was seen once. This sequence joins TRBV29-1 and TRBJ1-1; the D is unclear. Germline CDR1 and CDR2: SQVTM and ANQGSEA. The CDR3 has 10 amino acids. Trimming stripped 7 bases from V and 4 bases from J, with 7 bases between. The CDR3 sequence: CSGESTEAFF. The CDR3, as DNA: TGCAGCGGGGAAAGCACTGAAGCTTTCTTT.

This clonotype was seen ten or more times. The V and J genes are TRBV5-4 and TRBJ2-5, with D unresolved. The V gene lost 3 bases and the J gene lost 4 bases, with 13 bases spanning the gap. This CDR3 has 14 residues. Looked up from germline, CDR1 is SGHNT and CDR2 is YYREEE (reference sequence). The CDR3 coding sequence is TGTGCCAGCAGCTGGGGATCTTTCGGAGAGACCCAGTACTTC. Its translation is CASSWGSFGETQYF.

Ten or more counts support this clonotype. The chain carries TRBV12-3 or TRBV12-4 and TRBJ2-1; 9 nucleotides agree with TRBD1. After removal of 7 bases from V and 5 bases from J, the junction contained 9 bases not matched to a gene. The CDR3 contains 15 residues. CDR3 nucleotide sequence: TGTGCCAGCACCTCTGGACAGGGGAGGCACAATGAGCAGTTCTTC. Its translation is CASTSGQGRHNEQFF.

This clonotype was observed at least ten times. This rearrangement joins TRBV6-6 to TRBJ2-3; 7 bases match TRBD2. The J segment lost 1 base and the V segment lost 2 bases, leaving 6 bases of the junction unmatched. In germline, CDR1 is MNHNY, CDR2 SVGAGI (reference sequence). The CDR3 runs to 16 residues. The CDR3 nucleotides read TGTGCCAGCAGTTACGACTGGGCGGGGGGCACAGATACGCAGTATTTT. Protein product: CASSYDWAGGTDTQYF.

The rearrangement joins TRBV28 to TRBJ2-7; no clear D. The CDR3 extends over 12 amino acids. Trimming took 8 bases from V and 2 from J, leaving 10 bases between them. Germline values: CDR1 MDHEN, CDR2 SYDVKM. Written as DNA, the CDR3 is TGTGCCAGCGGGCAGGAACCCTACGAGCAGTACTTC. It translates to CASGQEPYEQYF.

In its sample, this clonotype was seen many times. The V and J genes are TRBV2 and TRBJ2-1, with TRBD2 matching 7 bases. The CDR3 covers 14 residues. Trimming took 6 bases from V and 2 from J; bases not matched to a gene: 4. CDR1 and CDR2 (germline): SNHLY, FYNNEI. The CDR3 spells CASSEGGTYNEQFF. Written as DNA, the CDR3 is TGTGCCAGCAGCGAGGGAGGGACCTACAATGAGCAGTTCTTC.

In its sample, this clonotype was seen many times. The chain carries TRBV10-3 and TRBJ2-2, with a tentative D call TRBD2 (5 bases). The CDR3 consists of 15 residues. Germline V gives CDR1 ENHRY, CDR2 SYGVKD. The germline V and J ends were trimmed by 6 bases and 0 bases, with 11 bases remaining between them. CDR3 sequence (DNA): TGTGCCATCAGGAATCGGGGAGCGAACACCGGGGAGCTGTTTTTT. Residues: CAIRNRGANTGELFF.

This clonotype was found many times. The chain recombines TRBV7-2 with TRBJ1-5, with D perhaps matching TRBD1 (6 bases). Trimming shortened V by 8 bases and J by 0 bases, and 14 bases separated the two germline ends. CDR1 is SGHTA, CDR2 FQGNSA, per germline. This CDR3 has 15 residues. In nucleotides, the CDR3 is TGTGCCAGCGCCGCAGGGGTTTATAGCAATCAGCCCCAGCATTTT. This gives the protein CASAAGVYSNQPQHF.

This clonotype was seen at least ten times. The chain employs TRBV7-2 and TRBJ2-1; TRBD2 might be the D (5 bases). The CDR3 is 17 amino acids. Per germline, CDR1 SGHTA and CDR2 FQGNSA. The ends were cut back, 1 base at V and 10 bases at J, with 23 bases in the middle. DNA of the CDR3: TGTGCCAGCAGCTTAGATTCCGGGTCCCCCGGGGAAAGGGAGCAGTTCTTC. Translating it yields CASSLDSGSPGEREQFF.

The table lists this clonotype with many counts. The rearrangement uses TRBV6-2 or TRBV6-3 and TRBJ2-1; D assignment may be TRBD1 or TRBD2 (5 bases each). Trimming left V 2 bases short and J 0 bases short, with 8 bases between. The CDR3 spans 15 residues. Germline V CDR1 and CDR2: MNHEY, SVGEGT. This CDR3 is CASSYGGFSYNEQFF. The DNA for the CDR3 is TGTGCCAGCAGTTACGGGGGATTCTCCTACAATGAGCAGTTCTTC.

The CDR3 reads CASSIGQPRTDTQYF. Written as DNA, the CDR3 is TGTGCCAGTAGTATTGGGCAGCCTCGCACAGATACGCAGTATTTT. This rearrangement joins TRBV19 to TRBJ2-3; no definite D call. This CDR3 has 15 amino acids. Germline-derived CDR1 and CDR2 are LNHDA and SQIVND (reference sequence). Trimming left V 3 bases short and J 1 base short, with 11 bases between.

This clonotype showed up many times. The gene calls are TRBV11-2 and TRBJ2-4, with D hard to call. V dropped 5 bases and J dropped 0 bases, with 14 bases sitting between them. This CDR3 has 16 residues. Germline CDR1 SGHAT, CDR2 FQNNGV. In DNA, the CDR3 is TGTGCCAGCAGCGACCTCTCGGTACTAGCCAAAAACATTCAGTACTTC. Translated, it gives CASSDLSVLAKNIQYF.

This clonotype has only a few counts. The rearrangement uses TRBV2 and TRBJ2-7; 12 positions agree with TRBD2. From germline, CDR1 is SNHLY and CDR2 FYNNEI. The CDR3 has 14 amino acids. V shed 7 bases, J shed 2 bases, and the junction held 3 bases outside the gene matches. CDR3 nucleotide sequence: TGTGCCAGCAAGCGGACTAGCGGGGCCTACGAGCAGTACTTC. Protein sequence: CASKRTSGAYEQYF.

At least ten counts were recorded for this clonotype. CDR3 bases: TGTGCCAGCAGTCCCGGGACTAAAAATGAGCAGTTCTTC. Protein sequence: CASSPGTKNEQFF. The rearrangement uses TRBV12-3 or TRBV12-4 and TRBJ2-1, with 7 bases fitting TRBD2. There are 13 residues in the CDR3. Trimming took 5 bases from V and 7 from J; bases not matched to a gene: 5.